This T cell receptor (beta chain) was found in a study of blood T cell repertoires in COVID-19. From germline, CDR1 is KGHDR and CDR2 SFDVKD. V trimming: 4 bases; J trimming: 4 bases; junction bases outside the gene matches: 11. The CDR3 contains 17 residues. Ages ranged from about 18 to 89 years, with residence in more than 20 US areas. Repertoires were generated with immunoSEQ multiplex PCR, while TCRdb's copy carries only in-frame clones and drops some. The sample contains approximately 260,000 clones, approximately 84% of which appear only once. What was sequenced was PBMCs or T cells enriched from blood (not recorded which). The rearrangement joins TRBV24-1 to TRBJ2-5; 10 nucleotides match TRBD2. The TCR sequence derives from a woman aged 40-49 years with acute COVID-19. The CDR3 DNA reads TGTGCCACCAGTGAGGGGGGGGTAGCGGGAGGCCCAGAGACCCAGTACTTC. Residues: CATSEGGVAGGPETQYF.